Following are 2 T cell receptor beta chains from one sample sequenced in a study of T-cell memory formation after mild COVID-19. Via MiXCR, TCRdb re-called the 5' RACE reads, giving one row per CDR3 protein. The sample includes about 320,000 distinct CDR3 sequences, roughly an eighth of them seen just once. Material for sequencing was PBMCs or a T cell subset sorted from them (not recorded which). Source of these receptors: a man younger than 35 who had mild COVID-19 (a few samples of this study predate the infection). Cell type and time point are not known.

This clonotype showed up just a few times. This chain joins TRBV12-3 or TRBV12-4 and TRBJ2-7; 7 nucleotides agree with TRBD1. J gave up 0 bases and V 8 bases, and 7 bases lay outside the gene matches. The CDR3 totals 14 residues. The CDR3 is CASRGQVLSYEQYF. In DNA form, the CDR3 reads TGTGCCAGCCGCGGACAGGTACTCTCCTACGAGCAGTACTTC.

This clonotype was recorded many times. This CDR3 is CASSLDLSNQPQHF. The DNA for the CDR3 is TGTGCCAGCAGCTTAGATCTAAGCAATCAGCCCCAGCATTTT. The chain has TRBV11-2 and TRBJ1-5; D unclear. Deletions cut 0 bases from V and 1 base from J, with 4 bases between. The CDR3 spans 14 residues. Per the germline V gene, CDR1 is SGHAT and CDR2 is FQNNGV. Combining the CDR3 with reference TRBV11-2 and TRBJ1-5 gives the whole variable domain EAGVAQSPRYKIIEKRQSVAFWCNPISGHATLYWYQQILGQGPKLLIQFQNNGVVDDSQLPKDRFSAERLKGVDSTLKIQPAKLEDSAVYLCASSLDLSNQPQHFGDGTRLSIL.